This T cell receptor (beta chain) was identified in a study of blood T cell repertoires in COVID-19. Participants were placed into cohorts based on the clinical history they reported. Germline V lookup: CDR1 LNHDA, CDR2 SQIVND (reference sequence). V shed 3 bases and J shed 1 base, with 15 bases lying between them. There are 16 residues in the CDR3. TCRdb's table, derived via immunoSEQ multiplex PCR, lists solely in-frame clones and lacks some. The sample carries about 270,000 clones, 80% to 90% recorded once. This sequence originates from a woman between 18 and 29 years old who had recovered from COVID-19. The chain carries TRBV19 and TRBJ1-1, with D tentatively TRBD1 (6 bases). Sequenced: PBMCs or T cells enriched from blood (not recorded which). The CDR3 here is CASSISTGRWNTEAFF. The CDR3 bases are TGTGCCAGTAGTATCTCTACAGGGCGTTGGAACACTGAAGCTTTCTTT. The full variable domain, in which reference TRBV19 and TRBJ1-1 provide the parts outside the CDR3, is DGGITQSPKYLFRKEGQNVTLSCEQNLNHDAMYWYRQDPGQGLRLIYYSQIVNDFQKGDIAEGYSVSREKKESFPLTVTSAQKNPTAFYLCASSISTGRWNTEAFFGQGTRLTVV.